The sequence of this T cell receptor beta chain was determined in a study of blood T cell repertoires in COVID-19. Study-wide context: There were acute and convalescent COVID-19 samples, and they came from the United States, Italy and Spain. The analysed material was cDNA or gDNA that came from T cells, B-cell-depleted T cells, or PBMCs.

The CDR3 extends over 15 amino acids. As processed by the authors: Reference gene primer amplification gave nucleated cell count estimates. Method: immunoSEQ multiplex PCR; TCRdb's copy keeps in-frame clones and lacks some. The V and J calls and clone size were taken over from that table, and D and trimming were inferred from the DNA. This table holds about 220,000 clones, about 88% found once. This TCR came from a man in his forties with acute or convalescent COVID-19. The rearrangement joins TRBV21-1 to TRBJ2-7; the DNA was not used to check the table's D call, TRBD1. TRBV21-1 is an annotated pseudogene. Material for sequencing was peripheral blood. The CDR3 reads CASSKADRGTYEQYF. The CDR3, as DNA: TGTGCCAGCAGCAAGGCGGACAGGGGGACCTACGAGCAGTACTTC.